This T cell receptor beta chain was sequenced for a study of cytomegalovirus exposure and HLA in healthy donors. Study as a whole: It was reported in a later analysis that the same platform had been used for the 90 to 150 validation repertoires as for the 666 first-cohort repertoires.

Study-level results: Cytomegalovirus-associated TCR beta chains were listed, numbering 164.

The donors formed part of the approximately 120-subject validation cohort, distinct from the approximately 640-subject first cohort. In regard to this clone: Its antigen is as yet unknown.

TCRdb keeps only in-frame clones here, not all; method: immunoSEQ multiplex PCR. Altogether approximately 190,000 clones are present, around 84% being singletons, with the ten largest covering 10% to 15%. The sequenced material came from PBMCs. The clonotype originates from a woman in her twenties or thirties in good health and CMV-seropositive.

CDR3 residues: CASSETGRTEAFF. CDR3 in DNA: TGTGCCAGCAGTGAAACAGGGCGCACTGAAGCTTTCTTT. This chain uses TRBV2 with TRBJ1-1, with D possibly matching TRBD1 (6 bases). The CDR3 totals 13 residues. Germline V gene data show CDR1 as SNHLY and CDR2 as FYNNEI. V dropped 2 bases and J dropped 4 bases, with 8 bases sitting between them. The full variable domain, rest sourced from reference TRBV2 and TRBJ1-1, is EPEVTQTPSHQVTQMGQEVILRCVPISNHLYFYWYRQILGQKVEFLVSFYNNEISEKSEIFDDQFSVERPDGSNFTLKIRSTKLEDSAMYFCASSETGRTEAFFGQGTRLTVV.